The 10 T cell receptor beta chains below were found in one sample sequenced in a study of shared clonotypes between healthy human individuals. Clones were sequenced by immunoSEQ multiplex PCR, and TCRdb holds only the in-frame ones, with some missing. The repertoire holds some 300,000 clones, with less than 85% as singletons. The source material was memory CD4+ T cells sorted from blood. Subset: CD45RA-negative fraction. The receptors here all came from a man younger than 40 in good health.

The V and J genes are TRBV18 and TRBJ1-4; D call uncertain. Trimming stripped 0 bases from V and 4 bases from J, with 9 bases between. The CDR3 extends over 15 amino acids. Germline loops: CDR1 KGHSH, CDR2 LQKENI. CDR3 sequence: CASSPPGQNNEKLFF. DNA of the CDR3: TGTGCCAGCTCACCACCCGGTCAGAATAATGAAAAACTGTTTTTT.

This sequence joins TRBV4-1 and TRBJ1-4; 9 nucleotides line up with TRBD1. From germline, CDR1 is MGHRA and CDR2 YSYEKL. The CDR3 runs 16 residues. With V trimmed by 4 bases and J by 8 bases, 11 bases remained unmatched. CDR3 sequence: CASSRGPGQGGEKLFF. The DNA for the CDR3 is TGCGCCAGCAGCCGAGGGCCGGGACAGGGAGGCGAAAAACTGTTTTTT.

This chain uses TRBV5-6 with TRBJ1-2; no firm D call. The CDR3 sequence is 13 residues long. V lost 2 bases and J lost 1, with 6 bases in between. Germline CDR1 SGHDT, CDR2 YYEEEE. CDR3 sequence (DNA): TGTGCCAGCAGCTTACAGCTTAACTATGGCTACACCTTC. Translating gives CASSLQLNYGYTF.

The rearrangement joins TRBV21-1 to TRBJ2-3. TRBV21-1 is a known pseudogene. This CDR3 has 13 residues. CDR3 residues: CASPPASTDTQYF. CDR3 sequence (DNA): TGTGCCAGCCCCCCGGCGAGCACAGATACGCAGTATTTT.

This clone has a handful of counts. The rearrangement joins TRBV30 to TRBJ2-2; D tentatively reads TRBD1 or TRBD2 (5 bases each). V was cut by 1 base and J by 2 bases, with 14 bases left in between. The CDR3 is made up of 16 amino acids. CDR1 and CDR2 (germline): GTSNPN, SVGIG (reference sequence). The CDR3 sequence: CAWSAPWGSNTGELFF. Here the CDR3 DNA reads TGTGCCTGGAGTGCCCCATGGGGGTCCAACACCGGGGAGCTGTTTTTT.

For this clone: A read error likely explains this, since a far larger clone differs by one base. The V gene is TRBV7-9, the J gene TRBJ1-2; D gene ambiguous. From germline, CDR1 is SEHNR and CDR2 FQNEAQ (reference sequence). There are 14 residues in the CDR3. In DNA, the CDR3 is TGTGCCAGCACCTTAGACCTCAGTTTCTATGGCTACACCTTC. It yields the protein CASTLDLSFYGYTF.

The chain joins TRBV7-9 to TRBJ1-2; 7 bases agree with TRBD1. The CDR3 has 15 residues. Per germline, CDR1 SEHNR and CDR2 FQNEAQ (reference sequence). J lost 1 base, V lost 2 bases, and 4 bases had no gene match. CDR3 loop: CASSLLQGSNYGYTF. The CDR3 DNA reads TGTGCCAGCAGCTTACTACAGGGGAGTAACTATGGCTACACCTTC.

V usage is TRBV15 and J usage is TRBJ2-7; TRBD2 matches 7 bases. J was trimmed by 6 bases and V by 0 bases; bases with no gene match: 11. The CDR3 is 16 residues long. Germline CDR1 LNHNV, CDR2 YYDKDF (reference sequence). CDR3 nucleotide sequence: TGTGCCACCAGCAGAGATCCCGGGACTATTAACCGCGAGCAGTACTTC. It encodes CATSRDPGTINREQYF. The full variable domain, in which reference TRBV15 and TRBJ2-7 provide the parts outside the CDR3, is DAMVIQNPRYQVTQFGKPVTLSCSQTLNHNVMYWYQQKSSQAPKLLFHYYDKDFNNEADTPDNFQSRRPNTSFCFLDIRSPGLGDTAMYLCATSRDPGTINREQYFGPGTRLTVT.

The chain couples TRBV5-6 to TRBJ1-1, with TRBD1 as a possible D gene (6 bases). The CDR3 consists of 15 residues. Trimming stripped 0 bases from V and 1 base from J, with 10 bases between. Germline lookup yields CDR1 SGHDT and CDR2 YYEEEE. CDR3 in DNA: TGTGCCAGCAGCTTGGGTCGGACAGAGAACACTGAAGCTTTCTTT. It codes for CASSLGRTENTEAFF. The variable domain in full, with the rest retrieved from reference TRBV5-6 and TRBJ1-1, is DAGVTQSPTHLIKTRGQQVTLRCSPKSGHDTVSWYQQALGQGPQFIFQYYEEEERQRGNFPDRFSGHQFPNYSSELNVNALLLGDSALYLCASSLGRTENTEAFFGQGTRLTVV.

CDR3 in amino acids: CASSLVSFEAAGANVLTF. The CDR3 DNA reads as TGTGCCAGCAGCTTAGTCAGCTTCGAGGCGGCCGGGGCCAACGTCCTGACTTTC. The chain uses TRBV7-6 and TRBJ2-6; D ambiguous. The V end was cut by 1 base, the J end by 4 bases, with 17 bases between. CDR1 is SGHVS, CDR2 FNYEAQ, per germline. The CDR3 spans 18 residues. The variable domain in full, with the rest retrieved from reference TRBV7-6 and TRBJ2-6, is GAGVSQSPRYKVTKRGQDVALRCDPISGHVSLYWYRQALGQGPEFLTYFNYEAQQDKSGLPNDRFSAERPEGSISTLTIQRTEQRDSAMYRCASSLVSFEAAGANVLTFGAGSRLTVL.